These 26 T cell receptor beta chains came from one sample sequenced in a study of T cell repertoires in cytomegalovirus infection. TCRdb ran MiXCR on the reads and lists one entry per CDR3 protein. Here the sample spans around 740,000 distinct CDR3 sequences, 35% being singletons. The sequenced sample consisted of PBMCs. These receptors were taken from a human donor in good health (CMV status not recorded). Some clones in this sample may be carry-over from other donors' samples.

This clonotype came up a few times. The CDR3 region has the DNA TGTGCCAGCAGTCACAGGGGGCGAGATCAGCCCCAGCATTTT. Translation gives CASSHRGRDQPQHF. The chain has TRBV6-1 and TRBJ1-5; 9 nucleotides match TRBD1. After removal of 5 bases from V and 5 bases from J, the junction contained 4 bases not matched to a gene. The CDR3 is made up of 14 amino acids. Germline V CDR1 and CDR2: MNHNS, SASEGT.

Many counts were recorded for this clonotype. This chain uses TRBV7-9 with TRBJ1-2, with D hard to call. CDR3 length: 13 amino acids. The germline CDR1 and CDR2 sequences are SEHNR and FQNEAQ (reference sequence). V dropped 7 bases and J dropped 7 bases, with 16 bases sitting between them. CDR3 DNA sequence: TGTGCCAGCACCTCCGGAGGGCGGAGTGGCTACACCTTC. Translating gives CASTSGGRSGYTF.

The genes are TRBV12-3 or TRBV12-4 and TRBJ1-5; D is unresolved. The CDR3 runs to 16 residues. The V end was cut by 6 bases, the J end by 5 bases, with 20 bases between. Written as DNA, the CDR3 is TGTGCCAGCAGCTCCTGGGCGGTCCAGAACGATCAGCCCCAGCATTTT. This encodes CASSSWAVQNDQPQHF.

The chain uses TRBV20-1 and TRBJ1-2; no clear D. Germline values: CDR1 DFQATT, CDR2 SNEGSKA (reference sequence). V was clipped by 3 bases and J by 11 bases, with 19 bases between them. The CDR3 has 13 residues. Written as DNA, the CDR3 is TGCAGTGCTAGGGACCTTCAACTAGGTGGATACACCTTC. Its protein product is CSARDLQLGGYTF.

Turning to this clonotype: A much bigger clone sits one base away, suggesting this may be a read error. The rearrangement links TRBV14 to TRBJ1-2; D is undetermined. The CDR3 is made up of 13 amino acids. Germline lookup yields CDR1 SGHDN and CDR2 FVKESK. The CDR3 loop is CPSSPRPEYGYTF. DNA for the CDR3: TGTCCCAGCAGCCCCCGACCGGAGTATGGCTACACCTTC.

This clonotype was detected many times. Here the CDR3 DNA reads TGTGCCAGCAGCTTAGGGAGGACTAATGAAAAACTGTTTTTT. Translation: CASSLGRTNEKLFF. This chain connects TRBV7-2 to TRBJ1-4; D unresolved. The V gene's germline CDR1 is SGHTA and CDR2 FQGNSA. The CDR3 consists of 14 residues. V lost 1 base, J lost 2 bases, and 5 bases lay in between.

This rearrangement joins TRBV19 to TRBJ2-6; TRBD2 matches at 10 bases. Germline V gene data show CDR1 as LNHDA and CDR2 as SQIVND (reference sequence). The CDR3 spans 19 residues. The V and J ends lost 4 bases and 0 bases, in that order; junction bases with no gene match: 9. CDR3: CASSRGSLAGSSGANVLTF. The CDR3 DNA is TGTGCCAGTAGTAGAGGATCACTAGCGGGGAGCTCTGGGGCCAACGTCCTGACTTTC.

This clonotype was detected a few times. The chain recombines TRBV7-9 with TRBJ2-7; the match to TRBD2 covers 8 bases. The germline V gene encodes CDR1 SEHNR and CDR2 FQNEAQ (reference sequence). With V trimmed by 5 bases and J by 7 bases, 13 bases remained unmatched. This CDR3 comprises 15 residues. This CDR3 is CASSHLPTSVREQYF. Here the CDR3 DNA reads TGTGCCAGCAGCCACCTCCCGACTAGCGTGAGGGAGCAGTACTTC.

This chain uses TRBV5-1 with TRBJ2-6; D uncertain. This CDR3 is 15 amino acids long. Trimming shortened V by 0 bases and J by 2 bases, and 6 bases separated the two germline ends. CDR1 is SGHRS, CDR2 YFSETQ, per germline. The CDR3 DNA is TGCGCCAGCAGCTTGGCCGCCCCTGGGGCCAACGTCCTGACTTTC. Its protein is CASSLAAPGANVLTF.

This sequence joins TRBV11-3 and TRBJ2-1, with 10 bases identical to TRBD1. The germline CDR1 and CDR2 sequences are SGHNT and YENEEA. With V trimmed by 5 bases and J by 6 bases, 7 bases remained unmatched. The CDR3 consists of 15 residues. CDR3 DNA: TGTGCCAGCAGCGCGGGACAGGGGTGGGGCAATGAGCAGTTCTTC. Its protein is CASSAGQGWGNEQFF. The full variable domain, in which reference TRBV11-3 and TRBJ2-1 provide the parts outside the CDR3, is EAGVVQSPRYKIIEKKQPVAFWCNPISGHNTLYWYLQNLGQGPELLIRYENEEAVDDSQLPKDRFSAERLKGVDSTLKIQPAELGDSAVYLCASSAGQGWGNEQFFGPGTRLTVL.

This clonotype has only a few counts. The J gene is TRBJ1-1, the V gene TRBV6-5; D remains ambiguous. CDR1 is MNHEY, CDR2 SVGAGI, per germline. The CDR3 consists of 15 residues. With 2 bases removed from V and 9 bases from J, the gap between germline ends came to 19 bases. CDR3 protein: CASSYGLARGSKAFF. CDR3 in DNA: TGTGCCAGCAGTTACGGCTTGGCGCGTGGGTCCAAAGCTTTCTTT.

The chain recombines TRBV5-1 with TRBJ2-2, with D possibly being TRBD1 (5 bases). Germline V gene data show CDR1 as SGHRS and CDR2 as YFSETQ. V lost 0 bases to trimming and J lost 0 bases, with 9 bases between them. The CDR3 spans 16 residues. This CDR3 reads CASSLAVTANTGELFF. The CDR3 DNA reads TGCGCCAGCAGCTTGGCCGTGACAGCGAACACCGGGGAGCTGTTTTTT.

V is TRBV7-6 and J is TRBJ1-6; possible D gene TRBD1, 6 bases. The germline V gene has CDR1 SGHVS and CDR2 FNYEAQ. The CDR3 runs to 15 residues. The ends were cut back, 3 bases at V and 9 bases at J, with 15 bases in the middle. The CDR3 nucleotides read TGTGCCAGCAGCTTGGCAGGGGATGGCAGTTCACCCCTCCACTTT. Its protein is CASSLAGDGSSPLHF.

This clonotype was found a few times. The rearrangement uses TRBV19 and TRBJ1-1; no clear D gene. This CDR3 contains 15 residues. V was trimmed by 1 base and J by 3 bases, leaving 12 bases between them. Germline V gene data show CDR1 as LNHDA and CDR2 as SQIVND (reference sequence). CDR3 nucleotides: TGTGCCAGTAGTATAGTGGGTTGGAAAGACACTGAAGCTTTCTTT. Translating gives CASSIVGWKDTEAFF.

This CDR3 is CASSPAGYGYTF. For the CDR3, the DNA is TGTGCCAGCAGTCCCGCGGGCTATGGCTACACCTTC. The chain has TRBV27 and TRBJ1-2, with D unresolved. The CDR3 length is 12 residues. Germline-derived CDR1 and CDR2 are MNHEY and SMNVEV (reference sequence). With 5 bases removed from V and 4 bases from J, the gap between germline ends came to 8 bases.

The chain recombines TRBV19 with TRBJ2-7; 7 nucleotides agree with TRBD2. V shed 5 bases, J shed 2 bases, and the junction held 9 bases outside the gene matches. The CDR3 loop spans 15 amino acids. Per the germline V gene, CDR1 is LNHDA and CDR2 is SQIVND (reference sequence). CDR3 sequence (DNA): TGTGCCAGTAGTCTCCAGGGAGGGTGGCCCTACGAGCAGTACTTC. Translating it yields CASSLQGGWPYEQYF.

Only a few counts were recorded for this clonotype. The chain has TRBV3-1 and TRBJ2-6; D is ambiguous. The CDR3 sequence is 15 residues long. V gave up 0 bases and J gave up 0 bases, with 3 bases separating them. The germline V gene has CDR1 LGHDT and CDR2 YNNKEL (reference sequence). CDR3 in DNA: TGTGCCAGCAGCCAAGAACCCTCTGGGGCCAACGTCCTGACTTTC. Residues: CASSQEPSGANVLTF.

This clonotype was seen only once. CDR3 residues: CASILDGTQSYEQYF. CDR3 nucleotide sequence: TGTGCCAGCATCCTAGACGGGACACAATCCTACGAGCAGTACTTC. This chain connects TRBV11-1 to TRBJ2-7, with TRBD1 as a possible D gene (6 bases). V was cut by 7 bases and J by 1 base, with 17 bases left in between. Germline V lookup: CDR1 SGHAT, CDR2 FQDESV (reference sequence). The CDR3 covers 15 residues.

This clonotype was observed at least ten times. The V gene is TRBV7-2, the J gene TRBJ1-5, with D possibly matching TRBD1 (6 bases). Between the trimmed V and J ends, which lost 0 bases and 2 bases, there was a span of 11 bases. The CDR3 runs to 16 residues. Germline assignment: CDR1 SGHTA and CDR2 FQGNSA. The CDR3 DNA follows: TGTGCCAGCAGCTTAGCAAGGACAGCCGGCAATCAGCCCCAGCATTTT. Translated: CASSLARTAGNQPQHF.

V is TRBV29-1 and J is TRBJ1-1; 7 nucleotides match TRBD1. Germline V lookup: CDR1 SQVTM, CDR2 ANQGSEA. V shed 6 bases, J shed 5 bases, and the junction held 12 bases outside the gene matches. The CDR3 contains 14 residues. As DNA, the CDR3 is TGCAGCGTGCGACAGGGAGTAATGACTACTGAAGCTTTCTTT. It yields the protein CSVRQGVMTTEAFF. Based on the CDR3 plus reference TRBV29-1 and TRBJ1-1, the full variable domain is SAVISQKPSRDICQRGTSLTIQCQVDSQVTMMFWYRQQPGQSLTLIATANQGSEATYESGFVIDKFPISRPNLTFSTLTVSNMSPEDSSIYLCSVRQGVMTTEAFFGQGTRLTVV.

The CDR3 is CASSPRTSGSWNEQFF. The CDR3 DNA follows: TGTGCCAGCAGTCCCCGGACTAGCGGGAGTTGGAATGAGCAGTTCTTC. The V gene is TRBV12-3 or TRBV12-4, the J gene TRBJ2-1; 13 nucleotides align to TRBD2. Trimming removed 5 bases from V and 7 bases from J; junction bases left unmatched: 8. The CDR3 totals 16 residues.

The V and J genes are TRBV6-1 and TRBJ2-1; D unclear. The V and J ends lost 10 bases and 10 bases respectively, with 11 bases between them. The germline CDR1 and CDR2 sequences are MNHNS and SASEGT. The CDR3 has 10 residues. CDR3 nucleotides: TGTGCCACCGGAGTAAGGGAGCAGTTCTTC. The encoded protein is CATGVREQFF.

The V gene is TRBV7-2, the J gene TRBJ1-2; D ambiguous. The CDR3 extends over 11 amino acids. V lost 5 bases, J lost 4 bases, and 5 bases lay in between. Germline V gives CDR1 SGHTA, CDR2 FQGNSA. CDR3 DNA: TGTGCCAGCAGCCCCCGCTATGGCTACACCTTC. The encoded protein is CASSPRYGYTF.

The CDR3 reads CASRSLTGTNQPQHF. The CDR3 coding sequence is TGCGCCAGCAGATCCCTGACAGGGACTAATCAGCCCCAGCATTTT. The chain couples TRBV4-1 to TRBJ1-5; 7 bases align to TRBD1. Germline assignment: CDR1 MGHRA and CDR2 YSYEKL. The CDR3 sequence is 15 residues long. Trimming took 6 bases from V and 4 from J; bases not matched to a gene: 9.

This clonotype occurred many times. CDR3 sequence (DNA): TGTGCCAGCAGCCGACTGGGACAGTCCGGGACTGAAGCTTTCTTT. It codes for CASSRLGQSGTEAFF. J is TRBJ1-1 and V is TRBV4-2; 7 positions agree with TRBD1. Germline loops: CDR1 LGHNA, CDR2 YNFKEQ. The CDR3 covers 15 residues. Trimming took 4 bases from V and 5 from J; bases not matched to a gene: 10.

The CDR3 sequence: CSARALRRGTQEAFF. CDR3 DNA sequence: TGCAGTGCTAGAGCCCTACGGAGGGGTACCCAGGAAGCTTTCTTT. The chain uses TRBV20-1 and TRBJ1-1, with TRBD1 as a possible D gene (5 bases). CDR3 length: 15 amino acids. Germline-derived CDR1 and CDR2 are DFQATT and SNEGSKA (reference sequence). Trimming shortened V by 1 base and J by 8 bases, and 20 bases separated the two germline ends.